This T cell receptor beta chain was captured in a study of blood T cell repertoires in COVID-19. At the level of the study: Sites across the United States, Italy and Spain contributed samples from acute and convalescent COVID-19. PBMCs, B-cell-depleted T cells, or T cells were the source of the cDNA or gDNA that made up the material.

In the authors' methods: Amplification with reference gene primers provided the estimates of nucleated cell counts. The repertoire was sequenced with immunoSEQ multiplex PCR; TCRdb's copy has only in-frame clones and lacks some. V, J and clone size are taken as reported in that table, and D and trimming were inferred from the DNA itself. There are about 200,000 clones in the sample; just under 85% occur only once, and 5% to 6.5% lies in the top ten. Trimming left V 4 bases short and J 1 base short, with 18 bases between. Germline CDR1 is SGDLS and CDR2 is YYNGEE. The CDR3 has 17 residues. Sequencing was performed on peripheral blood. The TCR originated in a woman in her seventies with active or convalescent COVID-19. V and J are TRBV9 and TRBJ1-5; D unresolved. The CDR3 sequence is CASSHSPGGRSNQPQHF. The CDR3 DNA reads TGTGCCAGCAGCCACTCCCCGGGAGGGAGGAGCAATCAGCCCCAGCATTTT.